A single sample gave rise to the 27 T cell receptor beta chains below, sequenced in a study of technical replicates of blood from a few donors. Generated by immunoSEQ multiplex PCR, the TCRdb table keeps only in-frame clones and is missing some. This sample carries tens of thousands of clones, roughly 96% of them seen once, and the ten largest clones take about 0.3%. Sequencing was carried out using T cells isolated from PBMCs. The receptors shown here come from a human donor in good health.

CDR3 nucleotide sequence: TGTGCCTGGAGTGTACGACAGCACGGTGAAAAACTGTTTTTT. Translated, it gives CAWSVRQHGEKLFF. The V call is TRBV30, the J call TRBJ1-4; D is perhaps TRBD1 (5 bases). The ends were cut back, 0 bases at V and 7 bases at J, with 12 bases in the middle. This CDR3 has 14 residues. The germline V gene has CDR1 GTSNPN and CDR2 SVGIG (reference sequence).

The chain combines TRBV4-1 with TRBJ1-2; possibly TRBD1 for D (6 bases). Trimming removed 0 bases at V and 8 bases at J, with 10 bases between. The germline gives CDR1 MGHRA, CDR2 YSYEKL. The CDR3 extends over 13 amino acids. For the CDR3, the DNA is TGCGCCAGCAGCCAAGAGACAGGCGAGGGCTACACCTTC. Protein: CASSQETGEGYTF.

A note on this clone: One end of the junction does not line up with germline, which may come from a read error. This chain joins TRBV7-7 and TRBJ2-5; D gene uncertain. CDR1 and CDR2 (germline): SSHAT, FNYEAQ (reference sequence). The CDR3 is 13 amino acids. The CDR3 DNA follows: TGTGCTAGCAGCTTAGGTAGTCTGGAGACCCAGTACTTC. It yields the protein CASSLGSLETQYF.

This sequence joins TRBV13 and TRBJ2-5; 8 positions match TRBD2. Germline trimming cut 5 bases from V and 5 bases from J; bases unmatched to any gene: 7. This CDR3 spans 14 amino acids. From germline, CDR1 is PRHDT and CDR2 FYEKMQ (reference sequence). The CDR3: CASSPYGREETQYF. The CDR3 bases are TGTGCCAGCAGCCCATACGGGAGGGAGGAGACCCAGTACTTC.

The chain combines TRBV5-8 with TRBJ1-2; D remains ambiguous. The CDR3 contains 15 residues. V was clipped by 2 bases and J by 1 base, with 12 bases between them. Looked up from germline, CDR1 is SGHTS and CDR2 is YDEGEE. CDR3 amino acids: CASSFLVVDNYGYTF. The CDR3 DNA follows: TGTGCCAGCAGCTTTCTAGTTGTCGATAACTATGGCTACACCTTC.

The chain has TRBV7-6 and TRBJ2-3; 8 bases match TRBD2. This CDR3 has 15 amino acids. CDR1 SGHVS and CDR2 FNYEAQ come from the germline V gene. With 4 bases clipped from V and 0 bases from J, the junction kept 3 bases outside the gene matches. CDR3 in amino acids: CASSSSGSSTDTQYF. CDR3 coding DNA: TGTGCCAGCAGCTCTAGCGGGTCTAGCACAGATACGCAGTATTTT.

The chain has TRBV30 and TRBJ1-2; D uncertain. V shed 7 bases and J shed 7 bases, with 19 bases lying between them. Germline V gene data show CDR1 as GTSNPN and CDR2 as SVGIG (reference sequence). The CDR3 runs 13 residues. The CDR3: CAYVEDPTIGYTF. CDR3 bases: TGTGCCTACGTAGAAGACCCTACTATTGGCTACACCTTC. The variable domain in full, completed from reference TRBV30 and TRBJ1-2, reads SQTIHQWPATLVQPVGSPLSLECTVEGTSNPNLYWYRQAAGRGLQLLFYSVGIGQISSEVPQNLSASRPQDRQFILSSKKLLLSDSGFYLCAYVEDPTIGYTFGSGTRLTVV.

Remarks on this clone: Other DNA sequences from this sample encode an identical CDR3 as well. The rearrangement joins TRBV7-2 to TRBJ2-2; D is unresolved. V lost 2 bases and J lost 0, with 4 bases in between. The CDR3 totals 14 residues. In germline, CDR1 is SGHTA, CDR2 FQGNSA. CDR3 region: CASSLSSNTGELFF. DNA of the CDR3: TGTGCCAGCAGCTTATCATCGAACACCGGGGAGCTGTTTTTT.

The chain links TRBV7-9 to TRBJ2-3; D not resolved. Trimming pared 7 bases from V and 1 base from J, leaving 12 bases between. Looked up from germline, CDR1 is SEHNR and CDR2 is FQNEAQ (reference sequence). The CDR3 totals 14 residues. CDR3 protein: CASTNLEGTDTQYF. The DNA of the CDR3 is TGTGCCAGCACAAATCTAGAAGGCACAGATACGCAGTATTTT.

The table lists this clone with a count of one. This rearrangement joins TRBV2 to TRBJ1-5; possibly TRBD1 for D (5 bases). This CDR3 spans 16 amino acids. V was pared by 5 bases and J by 2 bases, with 16 bases between. CDR1 is SNHLY and CDR2 is FYNNEI in the germline V gene. CDR3 coding DNA: TGTGCCAGCAGTCTCAGGGTAGGCATTGGCAATCAGCCCCAGCATTTT. Protein sequence: CASSLRVGIGNQPQHF.

This CDR3 reads CASSFRNANYGYTF. Written as DNA, the CDR3 is TGTGCCAGCAGTTTCAGGAACGCTAACTATGGCTACACCTTC. This rearrangement joins TRBV28 to TRBJ1-2; D remains unclear. The CDR3 covers 14 residues. Per the germline V gene, CDR1 is MDHEN and CDR2 is SYDVKM. V was cut by 3 bases and J by 0 bases, with 8 bases left in between.

This chain's CDR3 is CSVEITEREVNEQFF. The CDR3 DNA reads TGCAGCGTTGAGATAACCGAGCGGGAGGTCAATGAGCAGTTCTTC. V usage is TRBV29-1 and J usage is TRBJ2-1; 9 bases are a match to TRBD2. CDR3 length: 15 residues. Germline V gene sequence: CDR1 SQVTM, CDR2 ANQGSEA. J was trimmed by 6 bases and V by 3 bases; bases with no gene match: 9.

This clone was detected once. This rearrangement joins TRBV27 to TRBJ2-1, with 9 bases identical to TRBD1. This CDR3 region has 15 residues. CDR1 MNHEY and CDR2 SMNVEV come from the germline V gene (reference sequence). After removal of 2 bases from V and 10 bases from J, the junction contained 9 bases not matched to a gene. The CDR3 here is CASSLHGTGRQEQFF. The CDR3 DNA sequence: TGTGCCAGCAGTTTACACGGGACAGGGCGTCAGGAGCAGTTCTTC.

This rearrangement joins TRBV29-1 to TRBJ1-1, with D maybe TRBD1 (5 bases). CDR3 length: 11 residues. Germline V gives CDR1 SQVTM, CDR2 ANQGSEA. V lost 3 bases and J lost 6, with 8 bases in between. The CDR3 protein is CSVDMGPEAFF. The CDR3 nucleotides are TGCAGCGTTGATATGGGGCCTGAAGCTTTCTTT.

V is TRBV11-2 and J is TRBJ1-1; no definite D call. CDR3 length equals 15 residues. Germline V gene lookup returns CDR1 SGHAT and CDR2 FQNNGV. V dropped 2 bases and J dropped 2 bases, with 12 bases sitting between them. CDR3 sequence (DNA): TGTGCCAGCAGCTTAAGCCCCGGGATTAACACTGAAGCTTTCTTT. This sequence encodes CASSLSPGINTEAFF.

This clone was found once. This chain joins TRBV11-3 and TRBJ1-5; 7 nucleotides align to TRBD1. Germline assignment: CDR1 SGHNT and CDR2 YENEEA. This CDR3 region has 17 residues. Trimming cost V 2 bases and J 4 bases; bases outside gene matches: 11. The CDR3 sequence is CASSLKGAVRLNQPQHF. CDR3 DNA: TGTGCCAGCAGCTTAAAGGGGGCGGTGCGATTAAATCAGCCCCAGCATTTT.

This clone was recorded only once. The chain employs TRBV7-2 and TRBJ1-5; 7 bases map to TRBD1. The CDR3 contains 15 residues. V lost 3 bases, J lost 2 bases, and 4 bases stayed unmatched. Germline assignment: CDR1 SGHTA and CDR2 FQGNSA. CDR3 nucleotides: TGTGCCAGCAGCTTGCAAGGGACAGGCAATCAGCCCCAGCATTTT. It encodes CASSLQGTGNQPQHF.

This CDR3 is CASSLITGGGADTQYF. The CDR3 DNA reads as TGCGCCAGCAGCTTGATAACGGGAGGTGGGGCAGATACGCAGTATTTT. The chain uses TRBV5-1 and TRBJ2-3, with 7 bases aligning to TRBD2. This CDR3 is built from 16 residues. Unmatched junction bases numbered 9, after V lost 1 base and J lost 4 bases. CDR1 and CDR2 (germline): SGHRS, YFSETQ.

The genes are TRBV11-3 and TRBJ2-3; unclear D gene. Deletions cut 1 base from V and 5 bases from J, with 10 bases between. CDR1 and CDR2 (germline): SGHNT, YENEEA. The CDR3 covers 14 residues. The CDR3 spells CASSLVVARDTQYF. CDR3 nucleotide sequence: TGTGCCAGCAGCTTAGTGGTCGCCAGAGATACGCAGTATTTT.

In this sample, this clone turned up a few times. V and J are TRBV4-1 and TRBJ2-1, with D possibly matching TRBD2 (6 bases). CDR1 and CDR2 from the germline V gene are MGHRA and YSYEKL. V was pared by 4 bases and J by 5 bases, with 12 bases between. The CDR3 extends over 14 amino acids. The CDR3 DNA follows: TGCGCCAGCAGCCCCCTGACTAGTAACAATGAGCAGTTCTTC. Its translation is CASSPLTSNNEQFF.

The rearrangement uses TRBV11-2 and TRBJ2-3; D may be TRBD1 (5 bases). V was pared by 1 base and J by 4 bases, with 15 bases between. The CDR3 loop spans 16 amino acids. Germline values: CDR1 SGHAT, CDR2 FQNNGV. DNA for the CDR3: TGTGCCAGCAGCTTAGCCTATAGGGGTAAAGCAGATACGCAGTATTTT. Its translation: CASSLAYRGKADTQYF.

This chain connects TRBV19 to TRBJ1-1; D unclear. V dropped 3 bases and J dropped 0 bases, with 11 bases sitting between them. CDR3 length equals 15 residues. Per germline, CDR1 LNHDA and CDR2 SQIVND (reference sequence). As DNA, the CDR3 is TGTGCCAGTAGTATGTCAGTTACCATGAACACTGAAGCTTTCTTT. Amino acids: CASSMSVTMNTEAFF. Full variable domain (rest looked up from reference TRBV19 and TRBJ1-1): DGGITQSPKYLFRKEGQNVTLSCEQNLNHDAMYWYRQDPGQGLRLIYYSQIVNDFQKGDIAEGYSVSREKKESFPLTVTSAQKNPTAFYLCASSMSVTMNTEAFFGQGTRLTVV.

The chain combines TRBV7-2 with TRBJ2-1; no reliable D call. Trimming shortened V by 3 bases and J by 4 bases, and 7 bases separated the two germline ends. The CDR3 covers 13 residues. Germline CDR1 reads SGHTA; CDR2 reads FQGNSA. In nucleotides, the CDR3 is TGTGCCAGCAGCTTCAACGGGTACAATGAGCAGTTCTTC. This codes for CASSFNGYNEQFF.

The rearrangement links TRBV11-2 to TRBJ1-5; tentative D call: TRBD1 (5 bases). CDR1 and CDR2 (germline): SGHAT, FQNNGV. The CDR3 has 14 residues. Trimming removed 1 base from V and 2 bases from J, with 6 bases in between. The CDR3 region is CASSLGGGNQPQHF. The CDR3, as DNA: TGTGCCAGCAGCTTAGGGGGGGGCAATCAGCCCCAGCATTTT.

The chain couples TRBV25-1 to TRBJ1-2; D is unresolved. Germline V gene sequence: CDR1 MGHDK, CDR2 SYGVNS. Between the trimmed V and J ends, which lost 7 bases and 8 bases, there was a span of 5 bases. This CDR3 has 9 amino acids. CDR3 sequence reads: CASTGGYTF. CDR3 nucleotide sequence: TGTGCCAGCACGGGAGGCTACACCTTC.

The V gene is TRBV7-6, the J gene TRBJ1-4, with 9 bases aligning to TRBD1. J gave up 5 bases and V 4 bases, and 2 bases lay outside the gene matches. From germline, CDR1 is SGHVS and CDR2 FNYEAQ. This CDR3 is 14 amino acids long. The CDR3 nucleotides are TGTGCCAGCAGCTCGGACAGGGGCAATGAAAAACTGTTTTTT. Its protein product is CASSSDRGNEKLFF.

In this sample, this clone turned up once. DNA of the CDR3: TGTGCCTGGAGTGCGGACAGGGGGGCCTACGAGCAGTACTTC. Translated: CAWSADRGAYEQYF. The V gene is TRBV30, the J gene TRBJ2-7; TRBD1 aligns across 10 bases. In germline, CDR1 is GTSNPN, CDR2 SVGIG (reference sequence). The J segment lost 2 bases and the V segment lost 1 base, leaving 2 bases of the junction unmatched. The CDR3 extends over 14 amino acids.